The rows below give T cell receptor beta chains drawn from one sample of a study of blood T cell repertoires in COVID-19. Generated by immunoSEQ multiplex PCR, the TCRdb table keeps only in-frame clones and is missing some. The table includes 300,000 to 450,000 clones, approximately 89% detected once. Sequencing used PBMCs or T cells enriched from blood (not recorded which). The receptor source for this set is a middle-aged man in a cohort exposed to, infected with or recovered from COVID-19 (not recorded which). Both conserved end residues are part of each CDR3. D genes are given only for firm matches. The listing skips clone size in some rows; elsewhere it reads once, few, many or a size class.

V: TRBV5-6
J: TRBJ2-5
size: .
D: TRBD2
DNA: TGTGCCAGCAGCGCCCGGGGGGGCCAGTACTTC
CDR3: CASSARGGQYF

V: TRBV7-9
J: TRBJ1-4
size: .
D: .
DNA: TGTGCCAGCAGCCCCCAGGCGGGATATAATGAAAAACTGTTTTTT
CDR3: CASSPQAGYNEKLFF

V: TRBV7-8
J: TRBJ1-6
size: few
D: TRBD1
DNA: TGTGCCAGCAGCTCCTTCTCAGGGGGCGCCGGGAATTCACCCCTCCACTTT
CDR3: CASSSFSGGAGNSPLHF

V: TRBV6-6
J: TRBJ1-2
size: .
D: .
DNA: TGTGCCAGCAGTTACACGGGGGGCACTAACTATGGCTACACCTTC
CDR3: CASSYTGGTNYGYTF

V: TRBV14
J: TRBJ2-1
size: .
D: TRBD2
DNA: TGTGCCAGCAGCCAACACACTGGGACTAGCGGGGAGCAGTTCTTC
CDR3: CASSQHTGTSGEQFF

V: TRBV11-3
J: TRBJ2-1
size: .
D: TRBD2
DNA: TGTGCCAGCAGCTCGGGCGGGAGTGGTAATGAGCAGTTCTTC
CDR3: CASSSGGSGNEQFF

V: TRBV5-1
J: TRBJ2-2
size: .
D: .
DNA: TGCGCCAGCAGCTTTGCCAGTCTGGCCACCGGGGAGCTGTTTTTT
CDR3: CASSFASLATGELFF

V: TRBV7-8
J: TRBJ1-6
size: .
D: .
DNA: TGTGCCAGCAGCTTTTCTTTTTTGAATTCACCCCTCCACTTT
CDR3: CASSFSFLNSPLHF

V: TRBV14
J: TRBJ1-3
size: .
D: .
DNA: TGTGCCAGCAGCCAACGTGGGCTCGGAAACACCATATATTTT
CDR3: CASSQRGLGNTIYF

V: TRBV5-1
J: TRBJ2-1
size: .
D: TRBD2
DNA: TGCGCCAGTAGCGGGTCGTCTAGCGGGAGAAGAGATGAGCAGTTCTTC
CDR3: CASSGSSSGRRDEQFF

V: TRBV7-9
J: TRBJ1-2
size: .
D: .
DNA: TGTGCCAGCAGCTTAATAGGAGCCTATGGCTACACCTTC
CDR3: CASSLIGAYGYTF

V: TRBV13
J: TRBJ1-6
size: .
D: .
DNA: TGTGCCAGCAGCCAAGGGGGGGTTTCACCCCTCCACTTT
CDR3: CASSQGGVSPLHF

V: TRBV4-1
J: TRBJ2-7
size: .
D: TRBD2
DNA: TGCGCCAGCAGCCCAGGGACTAGCGGGAGGAGGTACGAGCAGTACTTC
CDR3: CASSPGTSGRRYEQYF

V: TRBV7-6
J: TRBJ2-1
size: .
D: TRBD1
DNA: TGTGCCAGCACCGTAGGGACAGGAAACTACAATGAGCAGTTCTTC
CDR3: CASTVGTGNYNEQFF

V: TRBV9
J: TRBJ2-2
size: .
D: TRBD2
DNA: TGTGCCAGCAGCTGGACTAGCGGGCCCGGGAACACCGGGGAGCTGTTTTTT
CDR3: CASSWTSGPGNTGELFF

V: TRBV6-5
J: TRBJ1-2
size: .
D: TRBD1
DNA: TGTGCCAGCAGCAAACAGGGGAACTATGGCTACACCTTC
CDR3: CASSKQGNYGYTF

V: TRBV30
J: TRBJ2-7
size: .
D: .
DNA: TGTGCCTGGAGTACGGGGGCCTACGAGCAGTACTTC
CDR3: CAWSTGAYEQYF

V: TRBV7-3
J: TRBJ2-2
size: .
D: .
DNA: TGTGCCAGCAGCCGCACAGCCCAGCGGGTGAACACCGGGGAGCTGTTTTTT
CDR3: CASSRTAQRVNTGELFF

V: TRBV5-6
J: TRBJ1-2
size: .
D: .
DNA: TGTGCCAGCACCCCGGGGTTCGGGGTGAGGGGCTACACCTTC
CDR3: CASTPGFGVRGYTF

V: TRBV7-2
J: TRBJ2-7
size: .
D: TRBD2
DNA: TGTGCCAGCAGCTCCGGGGGGGGGACGGCGAGGGAGCAGTACTTC
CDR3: CASSSGGGTAREQYF

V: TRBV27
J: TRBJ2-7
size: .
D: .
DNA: TGTGCCAGCAGTCGACAGAGCTCCTACGAGCAGTACTTC
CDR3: CASSRQSSYEQYF

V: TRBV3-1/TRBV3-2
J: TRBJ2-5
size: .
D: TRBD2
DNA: TGTGCCAATCGACTAGCGGGAGGGTGCGAGACCCAGTACTTC
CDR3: CANRLAGGCETQYF

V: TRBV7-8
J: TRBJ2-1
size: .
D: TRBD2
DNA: TGTGCCAGCAGCCGGACTAGCTACAATGAGCAGTTCTTC
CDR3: CASSRTSYNEQFF

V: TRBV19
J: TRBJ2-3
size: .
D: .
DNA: TGTGCCAGTAGTATAGATAGGGGTGTCACAGATACGCAGTATTTT
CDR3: CASSIDRGVTDTQYF

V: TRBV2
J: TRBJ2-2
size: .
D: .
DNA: TGTGCCAGCAGATTAAACTTGAACACCGGGGAGCTGTTTTTT
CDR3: CASRLNLNTGELFF

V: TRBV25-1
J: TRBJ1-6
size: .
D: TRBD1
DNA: TGTGCCAGCAGTGTCCGGGACAGGGATTCACCCCTCCACTTT
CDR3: CASSVRDRDSPLHF

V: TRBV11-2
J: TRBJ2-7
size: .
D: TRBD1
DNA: TGTGCCAGCAGAGACAGGGACCTGTCCTACGAGCAGTACTTC
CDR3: CASRDRDLSYEQYF

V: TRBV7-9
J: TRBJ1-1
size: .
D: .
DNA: TGTGCCAGCAGCCTCCAGGGAGGGAGGACTGAAGCTTTCTTT
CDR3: CASSLQGGRTEAFF

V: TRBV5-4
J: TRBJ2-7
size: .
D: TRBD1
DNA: TGTGCCAGCAGCTTGGTAGGGACAGCCGGCTACGAGCAGTACTTC
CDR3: CASSLVGTAGYEQYF

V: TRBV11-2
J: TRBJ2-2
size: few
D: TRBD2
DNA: TGTGCCAGCAGTCTCGGACTAGCGGGAGTATACACCGGGGAGCTGTTTTTT
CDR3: CASSLGLAGVYTGELFF

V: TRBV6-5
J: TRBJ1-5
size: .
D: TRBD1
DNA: TGTGCCAGCAGTTCACGACAGGGGAGCAATCAGCCCCAGCATTTT
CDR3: CASSSRQGSNQPQHF

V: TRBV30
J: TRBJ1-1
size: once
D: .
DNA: TGTGCCTGGACCCGGTCGTCTAACACTGAAGCTTTCTTT
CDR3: CAWTRSSNTEAFF

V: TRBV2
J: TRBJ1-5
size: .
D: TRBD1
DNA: TGTGCCAGCAGGGGACAGGGAGGCCAGCCCCAGCATTTT
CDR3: CASRGQGGQPQHF

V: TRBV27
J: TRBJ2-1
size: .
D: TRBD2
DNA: TGTGCCAGCAGTTTAAAAGGGACAAATCTAGCGGGAGTGTATAATGAGCAGTTCTTC
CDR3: CASSLKGTNLAGVYNEQFF

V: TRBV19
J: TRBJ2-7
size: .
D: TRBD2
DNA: TGTGCCAGTAGTGCCCGGACTAGCGGGAGTGGGTACGAGCAGTACTTC
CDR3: CASSARTSGSGYEQYF

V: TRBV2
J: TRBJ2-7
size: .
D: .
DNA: TGTGCCAGCATTGACGGGAGTACCTACGAGCAGTACTTC
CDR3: CASIDGSTYEQYF

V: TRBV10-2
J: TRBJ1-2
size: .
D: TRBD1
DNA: TGCGCCAGCAGAAGACAGGGGGCCAACTATGGCTACACCTTC
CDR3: CASRRQGANYGYTF

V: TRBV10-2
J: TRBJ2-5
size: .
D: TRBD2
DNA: TGCGCCAGCAGTGAGCCAGGGGGACTAGCGGGACCCCAAGAGACCCAGTACTTC
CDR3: CASSEPGGLAGPQETQYF

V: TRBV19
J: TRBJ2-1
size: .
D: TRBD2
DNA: TGTGCCAGTAGTATAATGGGGGAGGGTCTCAATGAGCAGTTCTTC
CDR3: CASSIMGEGLNEQFF

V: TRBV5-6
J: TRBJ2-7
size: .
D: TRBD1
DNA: TGTGCCAGCAGCCAGGACAGGGCTTACGAGCAGTACTTC
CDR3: CASSQDRAYEQYF

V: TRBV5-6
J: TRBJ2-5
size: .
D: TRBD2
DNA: TGTGCCAGCAGCTGGAACCCCTTTAGCGGGAGGAGGGAGACCCAGTACTTC
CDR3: CASSWNPFSGRRETQYF

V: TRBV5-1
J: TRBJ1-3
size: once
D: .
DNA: TGCGCCAGCAGCTTGGGGGCCGGTTCCGGAAACACCATATATTTT
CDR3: CASSLGAGSGNTIYF

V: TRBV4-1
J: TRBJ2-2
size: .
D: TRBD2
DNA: TGCGCCAGCAGCCAAGAGGGACTAGCGGGTACGACCGGGGAGCTGTTTTTT
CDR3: CASSQEGLAGTTGELFF

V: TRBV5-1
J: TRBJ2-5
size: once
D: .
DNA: TGCGCCAGCAGCCTAAGTAATGCGGGCGGGGAGACCCAGTACTTC
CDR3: CASSLSNAGGETQYF

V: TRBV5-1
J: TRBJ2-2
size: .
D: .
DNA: TGCGCCAGCAGCTTTTCCTCCCGACAGGTAGCGAACACCGGGGAGCTGTTTTTT
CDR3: CASSFSSRQVANTGELFF

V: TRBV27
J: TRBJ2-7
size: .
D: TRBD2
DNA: TGTGCCAGCAGTTTTTCCGTGACTAGCGACTACGAGCAGTACTTC
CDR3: CASSFSVTSDYEQYF

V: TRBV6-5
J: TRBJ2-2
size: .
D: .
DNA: TGTGCCAGCGAGGGGGTTCGTCTGTCCGGGGAGCTGTTTTTT
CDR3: CASEGVRLSGELFF

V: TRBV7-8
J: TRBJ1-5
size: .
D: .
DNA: TGTGCCAGCACGGCTGCCAGGGTCAATCAGCCCCAGCATTTT
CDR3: CASTAARVNQPQHF

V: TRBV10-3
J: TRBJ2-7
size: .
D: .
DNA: TGTGCCATAGCCTACGGGGACTCCTACGAGCAGTACTTC
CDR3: CAIAYGDSYEQYF

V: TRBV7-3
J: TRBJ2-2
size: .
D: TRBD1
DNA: TGTGCCAGCAGCTCGAGTTCAGGGGGCACCGGGGAGCTGTTTTTT
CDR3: CASSSSSGGTGELFF

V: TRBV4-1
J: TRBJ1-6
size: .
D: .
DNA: TGCGCCAGCAGCCAAGGAGGGCAGGGGTATTCACCCCTCCACTTT
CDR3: CASSQGGQGYSPLHF

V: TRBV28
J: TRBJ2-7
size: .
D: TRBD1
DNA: TGTGCCAGCAGCCCGACAGGGGGAAACTACGAGCAGTACTTC
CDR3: CASSPTGGNYEQYF

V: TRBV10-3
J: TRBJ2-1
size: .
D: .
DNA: TGTGCCATCAAAAGCGAGGGCAGCTCCTACAATGAGCAGTTCTTC
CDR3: CAIKSEGSSYNEQFF

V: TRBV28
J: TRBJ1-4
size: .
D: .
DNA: TGTGCCAGCAGTTTCCCCCGACAGGATTATAATGAAAAACTGTTTTTT
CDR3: CASSFPRQDYNEKLFF